The entry below gives a single T cell receptor beta chain sequence along with its context. These data originate in a study of pediatric ulcerative colitis. This CDR3 contains 14 residues. Germline loops: CDR1 LNHDA, CDR2 SQIVND (reference sequence). The V end lost 5 bases, the J end lost 2 bases, and 12 bases lay between the germline ends. TCRdb keeps only in-frame clones here, not all; method: immunoSEQ multiplex PCR. The sample has 50,000 to 65,000 clones; roughly nine tenths are singletons. This chain joins TRBV19 and TRBJ2-5, with D possibly being TRBD2 (6 bases). This receptor was obtained from a boy younger than 18 with severe ulcerative colitis. Sequenced material: blood. CDR3 nucleotide sequence: TGTGCCAGTAGTGGCGGGGCGGGGCAAGAGACCCAGTACTTC. Amino acid sequence: CASSGGAGQETQYF.